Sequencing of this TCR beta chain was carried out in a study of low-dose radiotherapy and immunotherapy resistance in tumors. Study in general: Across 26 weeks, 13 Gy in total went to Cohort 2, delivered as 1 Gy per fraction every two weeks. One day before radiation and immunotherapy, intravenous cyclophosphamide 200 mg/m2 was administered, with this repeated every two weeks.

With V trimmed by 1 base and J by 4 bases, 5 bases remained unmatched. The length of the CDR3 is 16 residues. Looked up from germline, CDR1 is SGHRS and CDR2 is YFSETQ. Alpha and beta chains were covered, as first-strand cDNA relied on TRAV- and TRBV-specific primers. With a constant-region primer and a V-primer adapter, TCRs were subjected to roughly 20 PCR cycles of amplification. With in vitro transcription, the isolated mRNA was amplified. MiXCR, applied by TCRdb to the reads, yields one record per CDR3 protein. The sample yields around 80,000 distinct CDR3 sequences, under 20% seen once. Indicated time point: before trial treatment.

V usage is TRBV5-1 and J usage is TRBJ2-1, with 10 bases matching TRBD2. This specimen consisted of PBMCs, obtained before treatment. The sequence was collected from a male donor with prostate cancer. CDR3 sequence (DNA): TGCGCCAGCAGCTTGACGCTAGCGGGGGTTTACAATGAGCAGTTCTTC. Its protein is CASSLTLAGVYNEQFF.